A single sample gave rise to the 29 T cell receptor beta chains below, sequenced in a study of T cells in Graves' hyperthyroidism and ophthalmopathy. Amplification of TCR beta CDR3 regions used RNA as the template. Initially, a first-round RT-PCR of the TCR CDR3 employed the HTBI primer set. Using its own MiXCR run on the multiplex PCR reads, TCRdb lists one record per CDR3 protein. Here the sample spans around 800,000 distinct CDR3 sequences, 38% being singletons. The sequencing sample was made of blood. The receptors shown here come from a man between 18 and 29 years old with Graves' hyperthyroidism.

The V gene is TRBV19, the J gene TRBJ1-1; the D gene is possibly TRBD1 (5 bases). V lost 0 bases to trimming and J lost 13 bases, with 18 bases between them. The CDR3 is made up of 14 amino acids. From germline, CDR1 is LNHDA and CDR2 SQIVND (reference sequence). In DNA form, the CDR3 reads TGTGCCAGTAGTATAGACGGGACCCGGGTTGGAGTTTTCTTT. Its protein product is CASSIDGTRVGVFF.

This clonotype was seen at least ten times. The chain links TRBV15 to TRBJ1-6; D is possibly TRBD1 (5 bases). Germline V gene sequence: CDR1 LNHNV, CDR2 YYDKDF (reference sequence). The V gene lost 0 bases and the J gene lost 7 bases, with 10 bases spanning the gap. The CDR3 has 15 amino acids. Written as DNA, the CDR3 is TGTGCCACCAGCAGAGATCTAGGGGTAAATTCACCCCTCCACTTT. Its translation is CATSRDLGVNSPLHF. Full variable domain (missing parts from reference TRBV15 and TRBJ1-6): DAMVIQNPRYQVTQFGKPVTLSCSQTLNHNVMYWYQQKSSQAPKLLFHYYDKDFNNEADTPDNFQSRRPNTSFCFLDIRSPGLGDTAMYLCATSRDLGVNSPLHFGNGTRLTVT.

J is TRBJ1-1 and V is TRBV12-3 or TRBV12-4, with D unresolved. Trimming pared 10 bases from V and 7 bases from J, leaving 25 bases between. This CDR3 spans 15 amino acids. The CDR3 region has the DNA TGTGCCAATCGGAGGGAGTCTCTTGTGACCGATGAAGCTTTCTTT. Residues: CANRRESLVTDEAFF.

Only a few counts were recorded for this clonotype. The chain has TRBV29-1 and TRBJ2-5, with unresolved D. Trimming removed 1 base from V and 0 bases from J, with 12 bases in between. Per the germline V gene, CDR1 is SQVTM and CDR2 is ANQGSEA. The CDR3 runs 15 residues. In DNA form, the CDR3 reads TGCAGCGTTGAAGGGGTTTACAGACACCAAGAGACCCAGTACTTC. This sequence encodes CSVEGVYRHQETQYF.

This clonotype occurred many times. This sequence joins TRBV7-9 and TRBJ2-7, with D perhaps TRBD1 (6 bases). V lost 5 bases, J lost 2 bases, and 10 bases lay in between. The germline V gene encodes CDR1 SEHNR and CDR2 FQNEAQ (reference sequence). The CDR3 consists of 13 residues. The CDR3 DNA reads TGTGCCAGCAGCGCCAACAGGGCCTACGAGCAGTACTTC. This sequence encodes CASSANRAYEQYF.

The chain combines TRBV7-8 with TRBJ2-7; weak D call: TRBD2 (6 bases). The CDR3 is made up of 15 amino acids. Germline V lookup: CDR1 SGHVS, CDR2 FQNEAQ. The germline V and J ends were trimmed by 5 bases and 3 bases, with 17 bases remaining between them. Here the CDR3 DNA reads TGTGCCAGCAGCCTCCCGGGGGATTTAAGCTACGAGCAGTACTTC. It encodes CASSLPGDLSYEQYF.

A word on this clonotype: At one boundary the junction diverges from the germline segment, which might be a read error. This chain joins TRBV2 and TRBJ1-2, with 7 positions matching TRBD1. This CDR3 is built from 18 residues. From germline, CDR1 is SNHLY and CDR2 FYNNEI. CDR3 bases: TGTGCCATCAGTGAGTCCTTCCCCGGGACAGCTATTAACTATGGCTACACCTTC. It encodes CAISESFPGTAINYGYTF.

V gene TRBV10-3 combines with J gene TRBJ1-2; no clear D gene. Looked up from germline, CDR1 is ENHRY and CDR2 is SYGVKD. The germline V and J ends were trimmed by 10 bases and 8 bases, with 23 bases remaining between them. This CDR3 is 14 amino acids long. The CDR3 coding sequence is TGTGCCAGCAGACCCGGGTCCCCCACCAACGGCTACACCTTC. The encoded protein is CASRPGSPTNGYTF.

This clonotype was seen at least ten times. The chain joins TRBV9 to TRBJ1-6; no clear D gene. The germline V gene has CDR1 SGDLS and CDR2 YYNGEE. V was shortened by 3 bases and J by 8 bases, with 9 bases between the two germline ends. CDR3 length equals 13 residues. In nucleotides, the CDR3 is TGTGCCAGCAGCGGGGGAATGGATTCACCCCTCCACTTT. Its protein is CASSGGMDSPLHF.

The CDR3 DNA reads TGCGCCAGCAGCCAAGAGGGGGGGGAGAATGAAAAACTGTTTTTT. It yields the protein CASSQEGGENEKLFF. The chain recombines TRBV5-1 with TRBJ1-4; maybe TRBD1 (6 bases). Germline V gene data show CDR1 as SGHRS and CDR2 as YFSETQ. Deletions cut 4 bases from V and 5 bases from J, with 15 bases between. This CDR3 contains 15 residues.

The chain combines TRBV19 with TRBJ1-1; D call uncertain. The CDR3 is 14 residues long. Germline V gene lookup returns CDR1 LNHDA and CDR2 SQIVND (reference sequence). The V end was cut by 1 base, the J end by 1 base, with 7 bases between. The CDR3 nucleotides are TGTGCCAGTAGTATAGGTCAGCGGAACACTGAAGCTTTCTTT. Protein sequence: CASSIGQRNTEAFF.

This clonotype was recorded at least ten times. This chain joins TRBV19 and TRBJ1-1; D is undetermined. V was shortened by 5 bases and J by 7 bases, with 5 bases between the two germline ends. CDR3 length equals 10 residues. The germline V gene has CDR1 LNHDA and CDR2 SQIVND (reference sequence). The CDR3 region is CASSRGEAFF. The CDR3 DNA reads TGTGCCAGTAGTCGAGGTGAAGCTTTCTTT.

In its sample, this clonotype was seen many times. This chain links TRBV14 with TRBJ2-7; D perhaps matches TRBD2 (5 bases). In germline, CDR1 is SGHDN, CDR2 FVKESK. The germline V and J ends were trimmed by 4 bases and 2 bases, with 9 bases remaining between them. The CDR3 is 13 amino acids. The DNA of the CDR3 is TGTGCCAGCAGCCTTAGCGCCACCTACGAGCAGTACTTC. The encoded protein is CASSLSATYEQYF.

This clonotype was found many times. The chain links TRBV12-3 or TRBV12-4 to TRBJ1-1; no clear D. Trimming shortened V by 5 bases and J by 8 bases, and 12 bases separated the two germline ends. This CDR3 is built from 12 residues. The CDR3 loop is CASSPEPSEAFF. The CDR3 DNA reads TGTGCCAGCAGTCCGGAACCTTCCGAAGCTTTCTTT.

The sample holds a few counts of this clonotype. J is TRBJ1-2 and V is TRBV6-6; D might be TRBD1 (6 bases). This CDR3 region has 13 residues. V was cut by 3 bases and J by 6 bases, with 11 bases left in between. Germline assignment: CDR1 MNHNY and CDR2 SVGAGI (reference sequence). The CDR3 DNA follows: TGTGCCAGCAGTTATACCCGACAGGATGGCTACACCTTC. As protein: CASSYTRQDGYTF.

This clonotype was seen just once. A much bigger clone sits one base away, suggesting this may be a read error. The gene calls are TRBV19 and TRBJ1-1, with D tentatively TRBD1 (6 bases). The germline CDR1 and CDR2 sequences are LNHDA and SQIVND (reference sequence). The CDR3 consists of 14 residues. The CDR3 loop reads CASGISGGSIEAFF. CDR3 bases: TGTGCCAGTGGTATTTCGGGGGGCTCGATTGAAGCTTTCTTT.

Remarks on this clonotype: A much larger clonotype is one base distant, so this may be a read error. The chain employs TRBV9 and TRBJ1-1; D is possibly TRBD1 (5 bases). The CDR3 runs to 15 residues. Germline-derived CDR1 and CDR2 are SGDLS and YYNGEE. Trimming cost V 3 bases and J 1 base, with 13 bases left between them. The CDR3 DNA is TGTGCCAGCAGCGCCCGGGGGTCGACGAACACTGAAGCTTTCTTT. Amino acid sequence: CASSARGSTNTEAFF.

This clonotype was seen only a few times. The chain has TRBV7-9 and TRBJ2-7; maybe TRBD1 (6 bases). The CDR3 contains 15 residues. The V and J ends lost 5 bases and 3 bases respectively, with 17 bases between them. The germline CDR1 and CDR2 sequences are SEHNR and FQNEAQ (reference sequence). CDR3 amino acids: CASSLGHSSGYEQYF. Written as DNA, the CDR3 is TGTGCCAGCAGCCTGGGACACTCCTCGGGCTACGAGCAGTACTTC.

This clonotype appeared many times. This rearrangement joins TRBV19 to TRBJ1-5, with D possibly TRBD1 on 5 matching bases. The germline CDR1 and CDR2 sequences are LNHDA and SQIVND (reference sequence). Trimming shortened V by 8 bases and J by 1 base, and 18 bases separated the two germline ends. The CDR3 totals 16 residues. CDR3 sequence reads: CASQATREGSNQPQHF. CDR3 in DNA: TGTGCCAGTCAAGCTACCAGGGAGGGGAGCAATCAGCCCCAGCATTTT. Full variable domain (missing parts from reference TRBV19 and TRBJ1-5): DGGITQSPKYLFRKEGQNVTLSCEQNLNHDAMYWYRQDPGQGLRLIYYSQIVNDFQKGDIAEGYSVSREKKESFPLTVTSAQKNPTAFYLCASQATREGSNQPQHFGDGTRLSIL.

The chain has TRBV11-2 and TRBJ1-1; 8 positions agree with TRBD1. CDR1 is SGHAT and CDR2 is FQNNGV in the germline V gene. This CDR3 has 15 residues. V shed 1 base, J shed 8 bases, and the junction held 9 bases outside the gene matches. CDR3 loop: CASSLGAGGASEAFF. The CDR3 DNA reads TGTGCCAGCAGCTTAGGGGCAGGGGGCGCCTCCGAAGCTTTCTTT.

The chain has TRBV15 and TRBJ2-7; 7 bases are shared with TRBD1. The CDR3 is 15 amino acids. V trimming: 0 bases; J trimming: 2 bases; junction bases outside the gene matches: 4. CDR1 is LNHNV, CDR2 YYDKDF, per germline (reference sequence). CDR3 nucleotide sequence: TGTGCCACCAGCAGAGATGGGGACAGACCCTACGAGCAGTACTTC. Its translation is CATSRDGDRPYEQYF.

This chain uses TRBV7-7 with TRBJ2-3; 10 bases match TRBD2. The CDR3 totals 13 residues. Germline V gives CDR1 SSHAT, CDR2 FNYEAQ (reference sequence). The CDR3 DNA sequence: TGTGCTAGCGGGAGGAGCGACGTAGATACGCAGTATTTT. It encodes CASGRSDVDTQYF. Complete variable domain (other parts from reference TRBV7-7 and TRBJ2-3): GAGVSQSPRYKVTKRGQDVTLRCDPISSHATLYWYQQALGQGPEFLTYFNYEAQPDKSGLPSDRFSAERPEGSISTLTIQRTEQRDSAMYRCASGRSDVDTQYFGPGTRLTVL.

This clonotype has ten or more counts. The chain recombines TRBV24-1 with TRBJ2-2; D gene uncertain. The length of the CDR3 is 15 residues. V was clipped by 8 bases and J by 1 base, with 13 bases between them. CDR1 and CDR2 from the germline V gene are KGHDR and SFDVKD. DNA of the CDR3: TGTGCCACCATGGACCGGCGGATGAACACCGGGGAGCTGTTTTTT. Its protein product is CATMDRRMNTGELFF.

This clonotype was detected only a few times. CDR3: CASSSGRRQGNQPQHF. CDR3 nucleotide sequence: TGTGCCAGCAGCTCCGGGAGGAGACAGGGGAATCAGCCCCAGCATTTT. The chain links TRBV7-2 to TRBJ1-5; TRBD1 matches at 8 bases. Germline loops: CDR1 SGHTA, CDR2 FQGNSA. After removal of 4 bases from V and 4 bases from J, the junction contained 9 bases not matched to a gene. The CDR3 is 16 residues long.

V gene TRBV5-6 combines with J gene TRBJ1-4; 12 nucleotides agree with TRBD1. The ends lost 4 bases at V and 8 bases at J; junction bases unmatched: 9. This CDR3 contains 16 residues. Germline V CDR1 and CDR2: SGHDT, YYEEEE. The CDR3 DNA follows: TGTGCCAGCAGCCCCCGGGACAGGGGGCCTTGGGAAAAACTGTTTTTT. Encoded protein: CASSPRDRGPWEKLFF. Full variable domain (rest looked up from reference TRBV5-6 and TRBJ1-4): DAGVTQSPTHLIKTRGQQVTLRCSPKSGHDTVSWYQQALGQGPQFIFQYYEEEERQRGNFPDRFSGHQFPNYSSELNVNALLLGDSALYLCASSPRDRGPWEKLFFGSGTQLSVL.

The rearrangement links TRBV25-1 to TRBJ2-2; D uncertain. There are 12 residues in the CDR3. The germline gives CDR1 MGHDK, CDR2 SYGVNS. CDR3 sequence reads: CATGFDTGELFF. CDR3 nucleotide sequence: TGTGCTACCGGATTTGACACCGGGGAGCTGTTTTTT.

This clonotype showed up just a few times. CDR3 sequence (DNA): TGTGCCAGCAGTGTTCCGGGACAGCGCTATGGCTACACCATATATTTT. Its translation: CASSVPGQRYGYTIYF. The chain carries TRBV2 and TRBJ1-3; 7 nucleotides align to TRBD1. Germline V gene sequence: CDR1 SNHLY, CDR2 FYNNEI. V lost 4 bases to trimming and J lost 8 bases; unmatched junction nucleotides: 14. The CDR3 totals 16 residues.

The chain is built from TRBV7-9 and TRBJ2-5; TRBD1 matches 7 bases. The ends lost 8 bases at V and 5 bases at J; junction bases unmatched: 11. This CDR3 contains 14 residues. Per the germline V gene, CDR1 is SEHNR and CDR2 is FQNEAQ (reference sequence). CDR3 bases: TGTGCCAGCTCTCACGACAGGGTGGCGGAGACCCAGTACTTC. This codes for CASSHDRVAETQYF.

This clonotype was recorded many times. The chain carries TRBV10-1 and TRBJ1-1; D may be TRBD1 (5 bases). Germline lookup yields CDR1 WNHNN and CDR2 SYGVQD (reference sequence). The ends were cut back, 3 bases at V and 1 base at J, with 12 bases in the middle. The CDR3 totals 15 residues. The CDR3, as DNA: TGCGCCAGCAGTGAAGGGCAGGGCCGGAACACTGAAGCTTTCTTT. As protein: CASSEGQGRNTEAFF.